The T cell receptor (beta chain) described here comes from a study of identical twins. Study conclusions and caveats: Excess sharing between twins was weaker in beta out-of-frame sequences.

CDR1 is MNHEY, CDR2 SVGAGI, per germline. The CDR3 is 12 amino acids. Trimming shortened V by 7 bases and J by 3 bases, and 7 bases separated the two germline ends. On this clonotype itself: Its antigen is unknown.

A universal primer binding site was introduced by template switching. The final cDNA contained unique molecular identifiers. Each CDR3 protein gets one entry after TCRdb re-called the 5' RACE reads with MiXCR. Of about 430,000 distinct CDR3 sequences detected, around a sixth appear once; the ten largest clones hold approximately 12%. Source material: naive T cells sorted from blood. This TCR was recovered from a man aged 50-60 years in good health. J is TRBJ2-1 and V is TRBV6-5; unclear D gene. The CDR3 DNA follows: TGTGCCAGCAAGAACCGCTACAATGAGCAGTTCTTC. As protein: CASKNRYNEQFF.